The 31 T cell receptor beta chains presented below share a single source sample, sequenced in a study of T-cell reconstitution after alpha-beta-depleted transplantation in children. The TCRbeta library was prepared with unique molecular identifiers. MiXCR, applied by TCRdb to the PCR reads, yields one record per CDR3 protein. This table holds 450,000 to 550,000 distinct CDR3 sequences, over 10% found once. Sequences were derived from PBMCs, mostly from graft donor cells, sampled 180 days after TCRalphabeta/CD19-depleted stem cell transplant. The receptors come from a female patient aged 2-10 years who had a stem cell transplant for aplastic anemia, so the T cells may come from the graft donor.

This clonotype was recorded a few times. The V gene is TRBV4-2, the J gene TRBJ1-3, with D tentatively TRBD1 (5 bases). V was clipped by 4 bases and J by 1 base, with 17 bases between them. CDR1 and CDR2 from the germline V gene are LGHNA and YNFKEQ. The CDR3 sequence is 17 residues long. This CDR3 is CASSPGPQQPSGNTIYF. The CDR3 DNA reads as TGTGCCAGCAGCCCAGGGCCGCAACAACCATCTGGAAACACCATATATTTT.

In its sample, this clonotype was seen a few times. This chain links TRBV6-6 with TRBJ1-1; D gene uncertain. V lost 2 bases to trimming and J lost 8 bases, with 12 bases between them. Germline V lookup: CDR1 MNHNY, CDR2 SVGAGI (reference sequence). CDR3 length equals 13 residues. The CDR3 loop is CASSYAATDEAFF. In DNA, the CDR3 is TGTGCCAGCAGTTACGCCGCTACCGACGAAGCTTTCTTT.

The chain employs TRBV12-3 or TRBV12-4 and TRBJ2-1, with D possibly being TRBD1 (6 bases). V shed 7 bases and J shed 2 bases, with 15 bases lying between them. CDR3 length equals 15 residues. The CDR3 region is CASTNQGRAYNEQFF. In nucleotides, the CDR3 is TGTGCCAGCACCAACCAGGGGAGAGCCTACAATGAGCAGTTCTTC.

The sample holds a few counts of this clonotype. The junction differs from germline at one of its ends, possibly a read error. V and J are TRBV7-3 and TRBJ2-7; TRBD2 aligns across 8 bases. The CDR3 has 14 amino acids. Germline V gives CDR1 SGHTA, CDR2 FQGTGA. CDR3: CASSLAGGSDEQYF. The DNA for the CDR3 is TGTGCCAGCAGCTTAGCGGGGGGCTCCGACGAGCAGTACTTC.

As to this clonotype: A much bigger clone sits one base away, suggesting this may be a read error. The rearrangement links TRBV2 to TRBJ2-5; TRBD1 agrees at 8 bases. The germline CDR1 and CDR2 sequences are SNHLY and FYNNEI. The J segment lost 5 bases and the V segment lost 6 bases, leaving 8 bases of the junction unmatched. The CDR3 contains 14 residues. The CDR3 DNA reads as TGTGCCAGCAGATTGGGACAGGACGGGGAGACCCAGTACTTC. Protein product: CASRLGQDGETQYF.

The rearrangement uses TRBV6-4 and TRBJ2-1; D may be TRBD2 (5 bases). V was pared by 6 bases and J by 7 bases, with 22 bases between. This CDR3 is built from 16 residues. The germline CDR1 and CDR2 sequences are MRHNA and SNTAGT. The CDR3: CASSPGRGESRNEQFF. The CDR3 nucleotides are TGTGCCAGCAGCCCCGGCCGGGGAGAGAGTAGGAATGAGCAGTTCTTC.

The J gene is TRBJ2-1, the V gene TRBV20-1; TRBD2 matches at 12 bases. The V segment lost 0 bases and the J segment 3 bases; nucleotides outside the gene matches: 3. This CDR3 has 16 residues. Germline V gene data show CDR1 as DFQATT and CDR2 as SNEGSKA (reference sequence). CDR3 residues: CSARELAGGLYNEQFF. The CDR3 DNA reads TGCAGTGCTAGAGAACTAGCGGGAGGCCTCTACAATGAGCAGTTCTTC.

This clonotype showed up many times. The V gene is TRBV6-2 or TRBV6-3, the J gene TRBJ2-6; D unclear. The ends were cut back, 8 bases at V and 1 base at J, with 6 bases in the middle. The CDR3 has 13 residues. Germline lookup yields CDR1 MNHEY and CDR2 SVGEGT. CDR3: CASGASGANVLTF. Written as DNA, the CDR3 is TGTGCCAGCGGCGCGTCTGGGGCCAACGTCCTGACTTTC.

A few counts support this clonotype. The rearrangement uses TRBV20-1 and TRBJ1-1, with D perhaps matching TRBD1 (5 bases). CDR1 DFQATT and CDR2 SNEGSKA come from the germline V gene (reference sequence). There are 14 residues in the CDR3. V lost 0 bases and J lost 1, with 9 bases in between. DNA for the CDR3: TGCAGTGCTAGAGATCCGACAGAGAACACTGAAGCTTTCTTT. Its translation: CSARDPTENTEAFF.

This clonotype was seen a few times. The rearrangement uses TRBV5-8 and TRBJ1-3; D is perhaps TRBD1 (5 bases). V lost 1 base and J lost 6, with 11 bases in between. Germline V lookup: CDR1 SGHTS, CDR2 YDEGEE. CDR3 length: 14 residues. CDR3 coding DNA: TGTGCCAGCAGCTTGAGCAGGGCTGAAAACACCATATATTTT. Encoded protein: CASSLSRAENTIYF.

This chain uses TRBV10-3 with TRBJ2-3, with 10 nucleotides matching TRBD1. CDR3 size: 14 residues. The germline CDR1 and CDR2 sequences are ENHRY and SYGVKD. The junction had 7 bases not matched to a gene; V was cut back by 10 bases and J by 3 bases. The CDR3 region is CASETGGGTDTQYF. The CDR3 DNA reads TGTGCCAGCGAGACAGGGGGCGGGACAGATACGCAGTATTTT.

This clonotype showed up just a few times. This CDR3 reads CASTAAGQGGYGYTF. The CDR3 nucleotides are TGTGCCAGCACCGCTGCTGGACAGGGGGGATATGGCTACACCTTC. The rearrangement links TRBV2 to TRBJ1-2, with 10 nucleotides matching TRBD1. Germline CDR1 SNHLY, CDR2 FYNNEI. This CDR3 has 15 amino acids. Trimming cost V 7 bases and J 5 bases; bases outside gene matches: 10.

This clonotype was detected only a few times. This chain uses TRBV10-3 with TRBJ1-3; D is unclear. The CDR3 runs to 16 residues. Germline V CDR1 and CDR2: ENHRY, SYGVKD. The V end lost 0 bases, the J end lost 9 bases, and 18 bases lay between the germline ends. CDR3 sequence reads: CAISESWTQPGVTIYF. CDR3 DNA: TGTGCCATCAGTGAGTCGTGGACCCAGCCCGGTGTCACCATATATTTT.

The chain uses TRBV19 and TRBJ1-1; D perhaps matches TRBD1 (5 bases). V lost 3 bases and J lost 3, with 11 bases in between. Germline CDR1 LNHDA, CDR2 SQIVND (reference sequence). The CDR3 has 14 residues. CDR3 in DNA: TGTGCCAGTAGTATGGAGGGAGGGGACACTGAAGCTTTCTTT. It yields the protein CASSMEGGDTEAFF.

V and J are TRBV9 and TRBJ2-7; 9 bases agree with TRBD2. The length of the CDR3 is 15 residues. Germline CDR1 and CDR2: SGDLS and YYNGEE. The V segment lost 3 bases and the J segment 2 bases; nucleotides outside the gene matches: 6. DNA of the CDR3: TGTGCCAGCAGCGCCCGTAGCGGGAGAACCTACGAGCAGTACTTC. Its protein is CASSARSGRTYEQYF. Looking up the rest from reference TRBV9 and TRBJ2-7 gives the full variable domain: DSGVTQTPKHLITATGQRVTLRCSPRSGDLSVYWYQQSLDQGLQFLIQYYNGEERAKGNILERFSAQQFPDLHSELNLSSLELGDSALYFCASSARSGRTYEQYFGPGTRLTVT.

This clonotype was seen only a few times. This chain connects TRBV6-2 or TRBV6-3 to TRBJ2-1; 10 bases match TRBD2. The CDR3 is 17 amino acids. Unmatched junction bases numbered 6, after V lost 0 bases and J lost 4 bases. Germline V CDR1 and CDR2: MNHEY, SVGEGT. The chain's CDR3 is CASSYSKLAGWYNEQFF. In DNA form, the CDR3 reads TGTGCCAGCAGTTACTCGAAACTAGCGGGATGGTACAATGAGCAGTTCTTC.

The genes are TRBV6-1 and TRBJ2-5, with 7 nucleotides matching TRBD1. CDR1 is MNHNS, CDR2 SASEGT, per germline. J was trimmed by 4 bases and V by 8 bases; bases with no gene match: 19. CDR3 length equals 17 residues. CDR3 protein: CASSKEKTGWGIETQYF. Written as DNA, the CDR3 is TGTGCCAGCTCAAAAGAGAAGACAGGGTGGGGAATAGAGACCCAGTACTTC.

This clonotype was seen only a few times. V is TRBV10-3 and J is TRBJ2-1, with 7 bases lining up with TRBD2. The CDR3 is 19 residues long. Germline lookup yields CDR1 ENHRY and CDR2 SYGVKD. V gave up 0 bases and J gave up 4 bases; unmatched junction bases: 15. The CDR3 region is CAISESGAGRPESYNEQFF. In DNA, the CDR3 is TGTGCCATCAGTGAGTCCGGAGCGGGACGCCCCGAATCGTACAATGAGCAGTTCTTC.

The rearrangement joins TRBV18 to TRBJ1-5; TRBD1 is a possible D gene (5 bases). Germline values: CDR1 KGHSH, CDR2 LQKENI. This CDR3 has 16 residues. V lost 5 bases and J 1 base, leaving 15 bases between the germline ends. The CDR3 DNA sequence: TGTGCCAGCTCAACTGCTCAGGGATGGAGCAATCAGCCCCAGCATTTT. Amino acid sequence: CASSTAQGWSNQPQHF.

This clonotype was observed at least ten times. The chain is built from TRBV7-3 and TRBJ2-1; perhaps TRBD2 as D (6 bases). The CDR3 is 13 amino acids. The germline V gene encodes CDR1 SGHTA and CDR2 FQGTGA. V was trimmed by 3 bases and J by 8 bases, leaving 11 bases between them. Written as DNA, the CDR3 is TGTGCCAGCAGCTTGGCGGGATCCCATGAGCAGTTCTTC. This translates into CASSLAGSHEQFF.

This clonotype was seen only a few times. The chain carries TRBV7-2 and TRBJ2-7, with D unclear. The CDR3 runs to 14 residues. Deletions cut 5 bases from V and 0 bases from J, with 11 bases between. The germline V gene encodes CDR1 SGHTA and CDR2 FQGNSA. CDR3 sequence reads: CASSLTGFSYEQYV. Written as DNA, the CDR3 is TGTGCCAGCAGCCTCACTGGATTCTCCTACGAGCAGTACGTC.

In its sample, this clonotype was seen a few times. The chain has TRBV28 and TRBJ2-7; 8 bases are a match to TRBD2. The J segment lost 5 bases and the V segment lost 7 bases, leaving 19 bases of the junction unmatched. The CDR3 loop spans 17 amino acids. CDR1 MDHEN and CDR2 SYDVKM come from the germline V gene. The CDR3 sequence: CASTATTGGPSGDEQYV. DNA of the CDR3: TGTGCCAGCACCGCCACGACGGGGGGGCCCTCAGGGGACGAGCAGTACGTC.

This clonotype showed up just a few times. This chain uses TRBV6-2 or TRBV6-3 with TRBJ2-2; D gene ambiguous. Germline V gives CDR1 MNHEY, CDR2 SVGEGT. CDR3 length: 13 residues. V lost 5 bases to trimming and J lost 5 bases, with 9 bases between them. The CDR3 DNA reads as TGTGCCAGCAGTCGCACTACGACCGGGGAGCTGTTTTTT. Its protein product is CASSRTTTGELFF.

The table lists this clonotype with a few counts. This chain uses TRBV9 with TRBJ2-1, with TRBD1 matching over 8 bases. Germline loops: CDR1 SGDLS, CDR2 YYNGEE. The CDR3 is 15 residues long. The ends lost 3 bases at V and 9 bases at J; junction bases unmatched: 11. In DNA form, the CDR3 reads TGTGCCAGCAGCGCGGGTCCGCAGGGGGCGGGTGAGCAGTTCTTC. Protein sequence: CASSAGPQGAGEQFF.

V usage is TRBV6-5 and J usage is TRBJ2-1, with D tentatively TRBD1 (6 bases). The CDR3 contains 13 residues. With 11 bases removed from V and 3 bases from J, the gap between germline ends came to 14 bases. Germline V gene lookup returns CDR1 MNHEY and CDR2 SVGAGI. CDR3 sequence (DNA): TGTGCCTCCAGGGGAGCGATCTACAATGAGCAGTTCTTC. Translated, it gives CASRGAIYNEQFF.

In its sample, this clonotype was seen a few times. This chain connects TRBV5-4 to TRBJ2-1, with 7 bases that match TRBD2. Trimming at V came to 2 bases and at J to 6 bases, leaving 20 bases not matched to a gene. CDR3 length: 19 amino acids. Germline CDR1 SGHNT, CDR2 YYREEE (reference sequence). The CDR3 nucleotides are TGTGCCAGCAGCTTCCGGGACTATAAGCCCAGGGCCTGGGGCAATGAGCAGTTCTTC. Translation gives CASSFRDYKPRAWGNEQFF.

The chain has TRBV12-3 or TRBV12-4 and TRBJ1-5, with D tentatively TRBD1 (5 bases). V was clipped by 6 bases and J by 3 bases, with 12 bases between them. The CDR3 spans 14 residues. The CDR3 DNA reads TGTGCCAGCAGGCCGGGGGGATACAATCAGCCCCAGCATTTT. Translated: CASRPGGYNQPQHF.

This clonotype has at least ten counts. J is TRBJ1-3 and V is TRBV5-6; D is uncertain. Deletions cut 0 bases from V and 0 bases from J, with 10 bases between. Germline-derived CDR1 and CDR2 are SGHDT and YYEEEE. CDR3 length: 16 amino acids. The CDR3 loop reads CASSLAASSSGNTIYF. The CDR3 DNA sequence: TGTGCCAGCAGCTTGGCCGCCAGCAGCTCTGGAAACACCATATATTTT.

There are a few counts of this clonotype. The gene calls are TRBV2 and TRBJ1-3; 9 nucleotides match TRBD1. Germline trimming cut 7 bases from V and 6 bases from J; bases unmatched to any gene: 16. CDR1 and CDR2 from the germline V gene are SNHLY and FYNNEI. CDR3 length: 17 amino acids. The CDR3 bases are TGTGCCAGCACCCCGGGACAGGGCTACTCTGGTGAAAACACCATATATTTT. Protein product: CASTPGQGYSGENTIYF.

This clonotype came up a few times. The chain is built from TRBV28 and TRBJ1-5, with TRBD1 identical over 7 bases. The CDR3 consists of 16 residues. The J segment lost 2 bases and the V segment lost 3 bases, leaving 7 bases of the junction unmatched. The germline CDR1 and CDR2 sequences are MDHEN and SYDVKM. CDR3: CASSLQGEGGNQPQHF. DNA for the CDR3: TGTGCCAGCAGTTTGCAGGGGGAAGGGGGCAATCAGCCCCAGCATTTT.

This clonotype occurred many times. V usage is TRBV9 and J usage is TRBJ2-1, with 7 bases matching TRBD1. This CDR3 spans 15 amino acids. From germline, CDR1 is SGDLS and CDR2 YYNGEE. The V gene end was trimmed by 3 bases and the J gene end by 2 bases; junction bases not matched to a gene: 5. The CDR3 DNA is TGTGCCAGCAGCGCGCGACAGGGCCCCTACAATGAGCAGTTCTTC. Protein product: CASSARQGPYNEQFF.